These T cell receptor beta chains were read from a single sample in a study of T cells in Graves' hyperthyroidism and ophthalmopathy. TCRdb recomputed calls from the multiplex PCR reads with MiXCR, one row per CDR3 protein. The table lists around 540,000 distinct CDR3 sequences, around 45% of them singletons. Sequenced material: peripheral blood or thyroid tissue (not recorded which). These receptor sequences come from a woman in her late teens or twenties with Graves' hyperthyroidism. CDR3s include the opening cysteine and the closing phenylalanine or tryptophan. D genes are given only for firm matches. Expanded clones are given a class, and other clones once, few, many or no size at all.

d_gene	v_gene	j_gene	abundance	CDR3nt	CDR3aa
.	TRBV29-1	TRBJ1-3	many	TGCAGCGTGGCTTCCCCAGGGTCTGAAAACACCATATATTTT	CSVASPGSENTIYF
.	TRBV19	TRBJ2-2	few	TGTGCCTCGGCAGGTTCTTACACCGGGGAGCTGTTTTTT	CASAGSYTGELFF
.	TRBV7-2	TRBJ1-5	.	TGTGCCAGCGGCACTACAGGAGCTAATCAGCCCCAGCATTTT	CASGTTGANQPQHF
.	TRBV7-2	TRBJ2-7	many	TGTGCCAGCAGCTTAGCTAGCGGTCACTACGAGCAGTACTTC	CASSLASGHYEQYF
TRBD1	TRBV5-1	TRBJ1-1	.	TGCGCCAGCAGCCAAGGGGGGGGGAGGACAGGGAACACTGAAGCTTTCTTT	CASSQGGGRTGNTEAFF
.	TRBV7-9	TRBJ2-2	few	TGTGCCAGCAGCTCGAGCACCCAACAGGGAAGGACCGGGGAGCTGTTTTTT	CASSSSTQQGRTGELFF
.	TRBV10-2	TRBJ1-1	.	TGCGCCAGCGATGAAGTCCAGGGAAGATACACTGAAGCTTTCTTT	CASDEVQGRYTEAFF
.	TRBV25-1	TRBJ1-1	once	TGTGCCAGCAGCGAAGCTAACAGGGAACTTCCTGAAGCTTTCTTT	CASSEANRELPEAFF
.	TRBV7-9	TRBJ1-4	.	TGTGCCAGCAGTCCCGGTGGGTCTAATGAAAAACTGTTTTTT	CASSPGGSNEKLFF
.	TRBV7-9	TRBJ1-2	once	TGCGCCAGCAGCCAAGGTCTAACGGCAGCGGTTAACTATGGCTACACCTTC	CASSQGLTAAVNYGYTF
TRBD2	TRBV29-1	TRBJ2-2	.	TGCAGCGTAGGGACTAGCGGGGCCCCCGGGGAGCTGTTTTTT	CSVGTSGAPGELFF
.	TRBV7-9	TRBJ2-5	many	TGTGCCAGCAGCTTTACAGAGGCTGAGACCCAGTACTTC	CASSFTEAETQYF
TRBD2	TRBV24-1	TRBJ2-5	.	TGTGCCACCGGAGCGGGAGATGTAAAGACCCAGTACTTC	CATGAGDVKTQYF
.	TRBV4-2	TRBJ2-7	once	TGTGCCAGCAGCCACACCGGGACATCCTCCGAGCAGTACTTC	CASSHTGTSSEQYF
.	TRBV7-9	TRBJ2-7	.	TGTGCCAGCAGCTATGGTGCTAGCAACCCTTACTACGAGCAGTACTTC	CASSYGASNPYYEQYF
TRBD1	TRBV7-2	TRBJ1-2	many	TGTGCCAGCAGCTTCCCGGGACAGGGAACCGGCTACACCTTC	CASSFPGQGTGYTF
TRBD1	TRBV19	TRBJ2-7	few	TGTGCCAGTAGTATAAGCAGGGGGCAACCCGAGCAGTACTTC	CASSISRGQPEQYF
.	TRBV6-1	TRBJ2-7	.	TGTGCCAGCAGCTTTGGCTGGGGCCTCAACGACGAGCAGTACTTC	CASSFGWGLNDEQYF
.	TRBV10-3	TRBJ1-3	few	TGTGCCAGCAGTTACGCGCGGGGAAACACCATATATTTT	CASSYARGNTIYF
.	TRBV2	TRBJ1-1	many	TGTGCCAGCGGTACAGGGAGAACTGAAGCTTTCTTT	CASGTGRTEAFF
.	TRBV2	TRBJ1-1	.	TGTGCCACAAGAGGGGGGGTGGGCACTGAAGCTTTCTTT	CATRGGVGTEAFF
.	TRBV2	TRBJ2-2	many	TGTGCCAGCAGTGAAGATGGGGGGCGCACCGGGGAGCTGTTTTTT	CASSEDGGRTGELFF
.	TRBV7-3	TRBJ2-7	few	TGTGCCAGCAGCCCAGACGGCTACTCCTACGAGCAGTACTTC	CASSPDGYSYEQYF
.	TRBV5-4	TRBJ2-5	few	TGTGCCAGCAGCCCCTCGCCAGTCCAAGAGACCCAGTACTTC	CASSPSPVQETQYF
.	TRBV7-9	TRBJ1-2	many	TGTGCCAGCAGCTTGACAGGAGGCATTAACTATGGCTACACCTTC	CASSLTGGINYGYTF
TRBD1	TRBV7-9	TRBJ1-1	.	TGTGCCAGCAGCTCCCGGACAGGGGGAATGAACACTGAAGCTTTCTTT	CASSSRTGGMNTEAFF
TRBD2	TRBV7-3	TRBJ2-5	.	TGTGCCAGCAGCTTAAAGGGACTAGAAGAGATCGAGACCCAGTACTTC	CASSLKGLEEIETQYF
.	TRBV2	TRBJ1-2	.	TGTGCCAGGGCACTAGCTAACTATGGCTACACCTTC	CARALANYGYTF
.	TRBV6-6	TRBJ2-7	.	TGTGCCAGCAGTTACTCGTCGGTAGCGAGGACCTACGAGCAGTACTTC	CASSYSSVARTYEQYF
.	TRBV14	TRBJ2-7	.	TGTGCCAGCAGCCGCATCAACGAGGAGCGATCCTACGAGCAGTACTTC	CASSRINEERSYEQYF
.	TRBV7-2	TRBJ2-3	.	TGTGCCAGCAGCTTGCGGTCTAGCGACACAGATACGCAGTATTTT	CASSLRSSDTDTQYF
.	TRBV6-5	TRBJ2-7	.	TGTGCCAGCAGTTTCATCCGGGACACCTACGAGCAGTACTTC	CASSFIRDTYEQYF
.	TRBV12-3/TRBV12-4	TRBJ2-7	.	TGTGCCAGCAGAACTCGGGGCGGACACGAGCAGTACTTC	CASRTRGGHEQYF
.	TRBV6-1	TRBJ1-1	.	TGTGCCAGCAGCGCCGGCGGGGTGATGAACACTGAAGCTTTCTTT	CASSAGGVMNTEAFF
.	TRBV5-1	TRBJ1-3	.	TGCGCCAGCAGCTTGACGCCCTATCGGAGGTCTGGAAACACCATATATTTT	CASSLTPYRRSGNTIYF
.	TRBV5-1	TRBJ1-1	few	TGCGCCAGCAGCTTGGTAGCAGGGGACACTGAAGCTTTCTTT	CASSLVAGDTEAFF
.	TRBV7-8	TRBJ1-1	.	TGTGCCAGCAGCCACCCTGTTCTGCGGAACACTGAAGCTTTCTTT	CASSHPVLRNTEAFF
.	TRBV24-1	TRBJ2-5	many	TGTGCCACCAGTGATTCTACCGACGGACGAGAGACCCAGTACTTC	CATSDSTDGRETQYF
TRBD1	TRBV29-1	TRBJ1-5	.	TGCAGCGTCGCCGGGACACAGGGGGATCAGCCCCAGCATTTT	CSVAGTQGDQPQHF
TRBD2	TRBV2	TRBJ2-7	.	TGTGCCAGCAGTGAAAGGGCTAGCGGGATGTACGAGCAGTACTTC	CASSERASGMYEQYF
.	TRBV7-2	TRBJ1-1	.	TGTGCCAGCAGCTTAGAGGTGTTAAGAGAGAACACTGAAGCTTTCTTT	CASSLEVLRENTEAFF
TRBD2	TRBV24-1	TRBJ2-5	.	TGTGCCACCAGTGATTCCCAGGGGACTAGCGGGAGCGTCCAGTACTTC	CATSDSQGTSGSVQYF
TRBD1	TRBV12-3/TRBV12-4	TRBJ2-5	many	TGTGCCAGCAGCCGGGGACAGGGGGACGAGACCCAGTACTTC	CASSRGQGDETQYF
.	TRBV2	TRBJ2-1	.	TGTGCCAGCAGTGGTTCAGACTACAATGAGCAGTTCTTC	CASSGSDYNEQFF
.	TRBV29-1	TRBJ1-1	.	TGCAGCGTTGACCTGAACGATAACGCTGAAGCTTTCTTT	CSVDLNDNAEAFF
TRBD1	TRBV7-9	TRBJ1-2	.	TGTGCCAGCAGCGTTGAAGGGGGCAACTATGGCTACACCTTC	CASSVEGGNYGYTF
.	TRBV10-3	TRBJ1-5	many	TGTGCCATCAGTGAATTCCAAAGCAATCAGCCCCAGCATTTT	CAISEFQSNQPQHF
TRBD1	TRBV20-1	TRBJ1-1	.	TGCAGTGCTAGAGATCGACAGGGGGGAAACACTGAAGCTTTCTTT	CSARDRQGGNTEAFF